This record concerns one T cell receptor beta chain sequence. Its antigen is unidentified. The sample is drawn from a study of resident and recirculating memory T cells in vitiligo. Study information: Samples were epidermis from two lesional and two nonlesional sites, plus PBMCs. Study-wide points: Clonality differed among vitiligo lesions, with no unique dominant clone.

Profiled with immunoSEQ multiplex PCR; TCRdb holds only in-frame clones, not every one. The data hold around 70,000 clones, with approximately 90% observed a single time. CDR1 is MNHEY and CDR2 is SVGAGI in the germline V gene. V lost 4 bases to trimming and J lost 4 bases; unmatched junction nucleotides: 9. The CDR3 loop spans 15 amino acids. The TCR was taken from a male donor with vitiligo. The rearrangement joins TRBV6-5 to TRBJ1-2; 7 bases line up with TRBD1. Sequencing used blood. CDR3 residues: CASSLQPTGPYGYTF. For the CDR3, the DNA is TGTGCCAGCAGTTTACAACCGACAGGGCCCTATGGCTACACCTTC.